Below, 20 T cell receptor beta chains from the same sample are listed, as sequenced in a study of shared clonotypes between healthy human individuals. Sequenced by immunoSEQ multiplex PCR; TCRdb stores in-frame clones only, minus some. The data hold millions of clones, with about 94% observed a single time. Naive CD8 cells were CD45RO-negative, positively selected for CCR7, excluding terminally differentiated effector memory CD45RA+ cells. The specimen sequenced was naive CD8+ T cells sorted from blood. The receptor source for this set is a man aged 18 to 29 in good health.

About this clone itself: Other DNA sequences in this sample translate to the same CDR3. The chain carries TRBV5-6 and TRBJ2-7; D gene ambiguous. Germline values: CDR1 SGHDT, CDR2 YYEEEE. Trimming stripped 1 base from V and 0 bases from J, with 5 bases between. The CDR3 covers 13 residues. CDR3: CASSLTVSYEQYF. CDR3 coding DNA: TGTGCCAGCAGCTTGACAGTCTCCTACGAGCAGTACTTC.

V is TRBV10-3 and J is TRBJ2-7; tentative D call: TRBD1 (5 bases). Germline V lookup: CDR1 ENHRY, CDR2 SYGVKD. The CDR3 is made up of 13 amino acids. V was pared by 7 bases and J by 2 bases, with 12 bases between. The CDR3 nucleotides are TGTGCCATCAAGGCAGGGATGACCTACGAGCAGTACTTC. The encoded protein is CAIKAGMTYEQYF.

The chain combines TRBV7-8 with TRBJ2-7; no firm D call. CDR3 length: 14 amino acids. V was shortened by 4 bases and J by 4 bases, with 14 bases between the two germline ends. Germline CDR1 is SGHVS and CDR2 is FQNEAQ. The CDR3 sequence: CASSSVGPGYEQYF. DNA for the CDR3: TGTGCCAGCAGCTCTGTCGGGCCCGGGTACGAGCAGTACTTC.

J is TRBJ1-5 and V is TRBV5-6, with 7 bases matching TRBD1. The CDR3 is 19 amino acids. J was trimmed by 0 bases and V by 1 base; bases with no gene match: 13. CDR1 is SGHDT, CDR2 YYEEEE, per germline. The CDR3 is CASSLTKRDSLNSNQPQHF. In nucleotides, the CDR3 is TGTGCCAGCAGCTTGACGAAACGGGACAGTCTCAATAGCAATCAGCCCCAGCATTTT. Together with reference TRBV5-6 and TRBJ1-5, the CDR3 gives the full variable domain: DAGVTQSPTHLIKTRGQQVTLRCSPKSGHDTVSWYQQALGQGPQFIFQYYEEEERQRGNFPDRFSGHQFPNYSSELNVNALLLGDSALYLCASSLTKRDSLNSNQPQHFGDGTRLSIL.

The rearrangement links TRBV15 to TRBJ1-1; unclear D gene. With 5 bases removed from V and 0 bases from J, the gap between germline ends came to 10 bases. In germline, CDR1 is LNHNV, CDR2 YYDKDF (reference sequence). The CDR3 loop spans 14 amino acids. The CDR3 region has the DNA TGTGCCACCAGCCTAAGCTGGCTGAACACTGAAGCTTTCTTT. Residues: CATSLSWLNTEAFF.

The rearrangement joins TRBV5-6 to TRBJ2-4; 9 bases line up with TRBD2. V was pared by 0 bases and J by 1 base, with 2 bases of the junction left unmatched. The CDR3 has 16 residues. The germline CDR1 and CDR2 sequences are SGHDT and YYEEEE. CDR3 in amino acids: CASSLDTSGAKNIQYF. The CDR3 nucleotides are TGTGCCAGCAGCTTGGATACTAGCGGGGCCAAAAACATTCAGTACTTC.

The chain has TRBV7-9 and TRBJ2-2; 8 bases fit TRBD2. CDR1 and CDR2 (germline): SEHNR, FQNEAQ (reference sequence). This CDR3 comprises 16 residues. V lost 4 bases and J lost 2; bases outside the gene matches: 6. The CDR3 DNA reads TGTGCCAGCAGCTCCGAAGCGGGGGTCAACACCGGGGAGCTGTTTTTT. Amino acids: CASSSEAGVNTGELFF.

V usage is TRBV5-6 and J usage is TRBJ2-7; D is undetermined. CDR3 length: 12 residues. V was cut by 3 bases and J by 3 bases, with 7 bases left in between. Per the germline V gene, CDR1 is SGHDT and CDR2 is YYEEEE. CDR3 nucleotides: TGTGCCAGCAGCTCCCTAGGCTACGAGCAGTACTTC. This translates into CASSSLGYEQYF.

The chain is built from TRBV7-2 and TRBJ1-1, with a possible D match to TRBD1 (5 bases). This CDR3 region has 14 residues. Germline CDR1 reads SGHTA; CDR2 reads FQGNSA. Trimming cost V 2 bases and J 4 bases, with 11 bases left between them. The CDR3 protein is CASSLSPGTTEAFF. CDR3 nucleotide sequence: TGTGCCAGCAGCTTATCTCCAGGGACCACTGAAGCTTTCTTT. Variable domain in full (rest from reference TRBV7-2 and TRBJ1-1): GAGVSQSPSNKVTEKGKDVELRCDPISGHTALYWYRQSLGQGLEFLIYFQGNSAPDKSGLPSDRFSAERTGGSVSTLTIQRTQQEDSAVYLCASSLSPGTTEAFFGQGTRLTVV.

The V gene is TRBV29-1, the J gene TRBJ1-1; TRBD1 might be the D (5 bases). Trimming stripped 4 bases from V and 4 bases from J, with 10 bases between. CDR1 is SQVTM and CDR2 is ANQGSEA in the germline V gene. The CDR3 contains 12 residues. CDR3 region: CSVGRDLTEAFF. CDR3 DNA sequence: TGCAGCGTTGGCAGGGATCTCACTGAAGCTTTCTTT. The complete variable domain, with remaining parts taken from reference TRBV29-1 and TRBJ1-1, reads SAVISQKPSRDICQRGTSLTIQCQVDSQVTMMFWYRQQPGQSLTLIATANQGSEATYESGFVIDKFPISRPNLTFSTLTVSNMSPEDSSIYLCSVGRDLTEAFFGQGTRLTVV.

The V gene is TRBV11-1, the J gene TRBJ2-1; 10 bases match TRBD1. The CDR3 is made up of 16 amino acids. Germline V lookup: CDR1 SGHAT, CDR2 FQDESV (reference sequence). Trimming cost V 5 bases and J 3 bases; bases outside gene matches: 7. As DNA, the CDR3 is TGTGCCAGCAGCCAAGGACAGGGGGACTTCTACAATGAGCAGTTCTTC. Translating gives CASSQGQGDFYNEQFF.

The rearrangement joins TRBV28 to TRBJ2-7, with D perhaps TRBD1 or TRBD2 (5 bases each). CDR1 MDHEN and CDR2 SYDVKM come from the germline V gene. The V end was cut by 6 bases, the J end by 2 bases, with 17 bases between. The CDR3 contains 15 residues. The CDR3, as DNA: TGTGCCAGCAGCCCGGTCGAGGGACGGCCCTACGAGCAGTACTTC. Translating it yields CASSPVEGRPYEQYF.

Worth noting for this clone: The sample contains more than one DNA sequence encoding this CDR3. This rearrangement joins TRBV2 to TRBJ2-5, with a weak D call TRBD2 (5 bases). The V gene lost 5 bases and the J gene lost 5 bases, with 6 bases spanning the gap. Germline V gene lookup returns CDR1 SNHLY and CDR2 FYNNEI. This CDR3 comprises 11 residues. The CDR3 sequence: CASSPGETQYF. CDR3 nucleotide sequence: TGTGCCAGCAGTCCGGGGGAGACCCAGTACTTC.

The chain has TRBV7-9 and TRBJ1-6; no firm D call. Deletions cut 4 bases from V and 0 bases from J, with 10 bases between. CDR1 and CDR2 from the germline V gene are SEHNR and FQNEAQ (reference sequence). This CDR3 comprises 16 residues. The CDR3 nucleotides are TGTGCCAGCAGCTCCTACGAGAGCTCCTATAATTCACCCCTCCACTTT. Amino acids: CASSSYESSYNSPLHF.

The CDR3 DNA follows: TGTGCCAGCACGTCCTATAATTCACCCCTCCACTTT. This encodes CASTSYNSPLHF. J is TRBJ1-6 and V is TRBV5-6; D is uncertain. The V gene's germline CDR1 is SGHDT and CDR2 YYEEEE. Trimming stripped 6 bases from V and 1 base from J, with 2 bases between. The CDR3 totals 12 residues.

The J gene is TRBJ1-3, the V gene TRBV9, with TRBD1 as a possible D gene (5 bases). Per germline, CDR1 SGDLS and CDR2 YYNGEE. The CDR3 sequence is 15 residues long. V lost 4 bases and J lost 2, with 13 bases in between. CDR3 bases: TGTGCCAGCAGCCCCGAGGGAGGGGCTGGAAACACCATATATTTT. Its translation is CASSPEGGAGNTIYF.

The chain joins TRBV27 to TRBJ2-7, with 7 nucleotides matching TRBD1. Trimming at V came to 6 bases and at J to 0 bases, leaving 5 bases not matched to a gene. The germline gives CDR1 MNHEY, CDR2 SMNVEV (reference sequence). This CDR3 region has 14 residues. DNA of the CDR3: TGTGCCAGCAGAGTCTGGGACAGCTCCTACGAGCAGTACTTC. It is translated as CASRVWDSSYEQYF.

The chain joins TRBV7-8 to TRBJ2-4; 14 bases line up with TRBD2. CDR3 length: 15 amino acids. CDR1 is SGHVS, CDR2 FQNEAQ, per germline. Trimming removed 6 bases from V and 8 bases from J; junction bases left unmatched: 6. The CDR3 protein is CASSLGTSGGDIQYF. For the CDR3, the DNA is TGTGCCAGCAGTCTGGGGACTAGCGGGGGTGACATTCAGTACTTC. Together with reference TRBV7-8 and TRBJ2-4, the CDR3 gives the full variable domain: GAGVSQSPRYKVAKRGQDVALRCDPISGHVSLFWYQQALGQGPEFLTYFQNEAQLDKSGLPSDRFFAERPEGSVSTLKIQRTQQEDSAVYLCASSLGTSGGDIQYFGAGTRLSVL.

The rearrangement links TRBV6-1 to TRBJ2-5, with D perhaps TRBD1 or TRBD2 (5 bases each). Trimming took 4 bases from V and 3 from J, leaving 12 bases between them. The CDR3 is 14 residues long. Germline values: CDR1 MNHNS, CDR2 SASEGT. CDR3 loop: CASSAGRTEETQYF. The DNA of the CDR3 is TGTGCCAGCAGTGCGGGACGGACCGAAGAGACCCAGTACTTC.

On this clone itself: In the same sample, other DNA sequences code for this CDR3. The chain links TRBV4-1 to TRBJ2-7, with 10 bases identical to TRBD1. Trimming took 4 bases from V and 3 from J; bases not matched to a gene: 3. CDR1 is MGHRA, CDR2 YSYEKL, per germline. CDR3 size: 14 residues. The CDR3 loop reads CASSPRTGGYEQYF. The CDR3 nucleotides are TGCGCCAGCAGCCCCCGGACAGGGGGCTACGAGCAGTACTTC.